The clone carrying this T cell receptor (beta chain) appeared many times. The sample is drawn from a study of neurological immune-mediated disorders. Trimming removed 1 base from V and 1 base from J, with 8 bases in between. There are 14 residues in the CDR3. CDR1 and CDR2 from the germline V gene are SGHRS and YFSETQ. The unsorted libraries had their origin in 2 million PBMCs stored at -80 C. TCRdb analysed the 5' RACE reads with MiXCR anew, one entry per CDR3 protein. The repertoire holds about 33,000 distinct CDR3 sequences, with 1.5% as singletons. The clonotype was recovered from a woman aged 25 to 39 with multiple sclerosis. The sample consisted of PBMCs. The J gene is TRBJ1-1, the V gene TRBV5-1; maybe TRBD1 (5 bases). The CDR3 bases are TGCGCCAGCAGCTTGTTTAGGGGGAACACTGAAGCTTTCTTT. It codes for CASSLFRGNTEAFF. Supplemented by reference TRBV5-1 and TRBJ1-1, the full variable domain reads KAGVTQTPRYLIKTRGQQVTLSCSPISGHRSVSWYQQTPGQGLQFLFEYFSETQRNKGNFPGRFSGRQFSNSRSEMNVSTLELGDSALYLCASSLFRGNTEAFFGQGTRLTVV.